A selection of T cell receptor beta chains follows, all from one sample in a study of CD8+ T cells in alopecia areata. Method: immunoSEQ multiplex PCR; TCRdb's copy keeps in-frame clones and lacks some. There are roughly 75,000 clones in the sample; roughly three fifths occur only once, and approximately 19% lies in the top ten. The input for sequencing was CD8+ T cells sorted from blood, taken at week 0. All receptors come from a human donor with alopecia areata. CDR3s include the opening cysteine and the closing phenylalanine or tryptophan. A D gene is named only where the DNA matches it firmly. The size field is filled for only some rows; it gives once, few, many or a size class.

few,16,TRBJ1-1,TRBD1,TRBV27,CASSSTGTGVVTEAFF,TGTGCCAGCAGTTCCACCGGGACAGGGGTGGTCACTGAAGCTTTCTTT
.,12,TRBJ2-7,.,TRBV4-2,CASSQDAHEQYF,TGTGCCAGCAGCCAAGATGCCCACGAGCAGTACTTC
.,18,TRBJ2-2,TRBD1,TRBV5-1,CASSPSLTTGANTGELFF,TGCGCCAGCAGCCCCTCCCTGACTACAGGGGCGAACACCGGGGAGCTGTTTTTT
.,14,TRBJ1-2,.,TRBV29-1,CSVRGEIFNYGYTF,TGCAGCGTAAGGGGAGAGATTTTTAACTATGGCTACACCTTC
few,13,TRBJ1-4,.,TRBV29-1,CSVTEMTNEKLFF,TGCAGCGTTACAGAGATGACTAATGAAAAACTGTTTTTT
.,17,TRBJ2-1,TRBD1,TRBV5-7,CASSLARGTGTYNEQFF,TGTGCCAGCAGCTTGGCAAGGGGGACAGGAACCTACAATGAGCAGTTCTTC
.,15,TRBJ2-2,TRBD2,TRBV9,CASSVYSGGAGELFF,TGTGCCAGCAGCGTATACTCGGGAGGGGCCGGGGAGCTGTTTTTT
.,15,TRBJ2-5,.,TRBV7-9,CASSPRDSVPKTQYF,TGTGCCAGCAGCCCCCGCGACTCGGTCCCAAAGACCCAGTACTTC
.,13,TRBJ1-1,.,TRBV13,CASSLRGGVEAFF,TGTGCCAGCAGCTTGAGAGGGGGAGTTGAAGCTTTCTTT
.,13,TRBJ2-7,TRBD2,TRBV30,CAWSLAGSNEQYF,TGTGCCTGGAGTCTAGCGGGAAGTAACGAGCAGTACTTC
.,14,TRBJ1-2,.,TRBV6-5,CASSYSGQSYGYTF,TGTGCCAGCAGTTACTCAGGACAGTCCTATGGCTACACCTTC
.,14,TRBJ1-2,TRBD1,TRBV10-3,CAISGADRAAGYTF,TGTGCCATCAGCGGGGCAGACAGGGCCGCTGGCTACACCTTC
.,14,TRBJ2-1,.,TRBV27,CASSFQVVGYEQFF,TGTGCCAGCAGTTTTCAGGTGGTTGGGTATGAGCAGTTCTTC
.,13,TRBJ2-7,.,TRBV27,CASSLTGGYEQYF,TGTGCCAGCAGTTTAACAGGAGGCTACGAGCAGTACTTC
few,13,TRBJ2-1,TRBD1,TRBV6-6,CASSYQGANEQFF,TGTGCCAGCAGTTACCAGGGGGCGAATGAGCAGTTCTTC